This T cell receptor (beta chain) comes out of a study of type 1 and type 2 diabetes patients. Study overall: From PBMCs, CD4+ and CD8+ T cells were isolated by magnetic microbeads.

Genomic DNA was the PCR template. Multiplex PCR with 30 forward and 13 reverse primers amplified the TCR beta CDR3. Via MiXCR, TCRdb re-called the multiplex PCR reads, giving one row per CDR3 protein. Among around 300,000 distinct CDR3 sequences, roughly 48% were seen once, and the ten largest hold around 13%. CDR1 is KGHDR, CDR2 SFDVKD, per germline. Trimming removed 11 bases at V and 0 bases at J, with 10 bases between. The CDR3 length is 12 residues. The table lists this clonotype with many counts. The source material was peripheral blood mononuclear cells (PBMCs). The chain is built from TRBV24-1 and TRBJ2-7; D might be TRBD1 or TRBD2, each matching 5 bases. The source is a man in his late teens or twenties with type 2 diabetes. The CDR3 bases are TGTGCCAGCAGGGAGAGCTCCTACGAGCAGTACTTC. This codes for CASRESSYEQYF.